The entry below gives a single T cell receptor beta chain sequence along with its context. The data were produced by immunoSEQ multiplex PCR, yet TCRdb's version contains in-frame clones alone and is incomplete. This sample yields more than 100,000 clones, of which about 87% are seen a single time; about 3.6% belongs to the top ten. The sample originates from a study of blood T cell repertoires in COVID-19. Across the whole study: Samples taken during acute and convalescent COVID-19 were collected in the United States, Italy and Spain.

Germline V gene lookup returns CDR1 SGHTA and CDR2 FQGTGA. The CDR3 is 13 residues long. The ends were cut back, 1 base at V and 5 bases at J, with 8 bases in the middle. This TCR derives from a woman in her sixties with acute or convalescent COVID-19. The sequenced sample consisted of peripheral blood. This rearrangement joins TRBV7-3 to TRBJ1-1, with D unclear. The CDR3 bases are TGTGCCAGCAGCTTAATGAGGGAAACTGAAGCTTTCTTT. This gives the protein CASSLMRETEAFF.